What follows is one T cell receptor (beta chain) and its context. This entry comes from a study of blood T cell repertoires in COVID-19. About the research overall: Material from acute and convalescent COVID-19 was sourced from the United States, Italy and Spain.

V gave up 4 bases and J gave up 4 bases; unmatched junction bases: 12. The CDR3 sequence is 16 residues long. Germline lookup yields CDR1 LNHDA and CDR2 SQIVND (reference sequence). Repertoires were generated with immunoSEQ multiplex PCR, while TCRdb's copy carries only in-frame clones and drops some. The sample gives roughly 180,000 clones, 80% to 85% of which show up once; 10% to 15% is in the top ten. Clinical histories supplied by participants themselves formed the basis of cohort assignment. The chain links TRBV19 to TRBJ1-2; 7 bases are shared with TRBD1. Sequences were obtained from PBMCs or T cells enriched from blood (not recorded which). The clonotype comes from a woman aged 55-70 years who had recovered from COVID-19. The CDR3 sequence: CASSTSPGTVPYGYTF. The CDR3 DNA follows: TGTGCCAGTAGTACTTCTCCCGGGACAGTGCCCTATGGCTACACCTTC.